These T cell receptor beta chains were read from a single sample in a study of T cells in Graves' hyperthyroidism and ophthalmopathy. From the multiplex PCR reads, TCRdb called clonotypes with MiXCR, one entry per CDR3 protein. The sample holds approximately 590,000 distinct CDR3 sequences, 15% to 19% seen once. The sample consisted of blood. These receptors originate from a woman aged 25-40 years with Graves' hyperthyroidism. Both conserved end residues are part of each CDR3. The order of the fields is V gene, D gene, clone size, J gene, CDR3 protein, CDR3 DNA. A D gene is named only where the DNA matches it firmly. The size of a clone is reported for some rows only, either as once, few or many, or as a class for expanded clones.

TRBV6-1	TRBD2	many	TRBJ2-1	CASSASGVYNEQFF	TGTGCCAGCAGCGCTAGCGGGGTGTACAATGAGCAGTTCTTC
TRBV11-2	TRBD1	many	TRBJ2-5	CASSHTTRDRDETQYF	TGTGCCAGCAGTCACACAACCCGGGACAGGGATGAGACCCAGTACTTC
TRBV15	NA	few	TRBJ2-3	CATSHVPDTQYF	TGTGCCACCAGCCACGTCCCAGATACGCAGTATTTT
TRBV3-1	TRBD2	NA	TRBJ2-3	CASSPTSGSVDTQYF	TGTGCCAGCAGCCCGACTAGCGGGAGTGTCGATACGCAGTATTTT
TRBV28	NA	many	TRBJ2-1	CASKAGKYNEQFF	TGTGCCAGCAAGGCGGGAAAGTACAATGAGCAGTTCTTC
TRBV28	TRBD1	many	TRBJ2-2	CASSPPWGTANTGELFF	TGTGCCAGCAGTCCCCCCTGGGGGACAGCGAACACCGGGGAGCTGTTTTTT
TRBV18	NA	NA	TRBJ2-2	CASSPDLTGELFF	TGTGCCAGCTCACCCGATTTGACCGGGGAGCTGTTTTTT
TRBV11-3	TRBD2	many	TRBJ2-2	CASSYGGAGELFF	TGTGCCAGCAGCTACGGGGGGGCCGGGGAGCTGTTTTTT
TRBV7-2	NA	NA	TRBJ2-1	CASSLDGQNYNEQFF	TGTGCCAGCAGCTTAGATGGCCAGAACTACAATGAGCAGTTCTTC
TRBV29-1	NA	NA	TRBJ1-1	CSVEAGTVTFF	TGCAGCGTTGAGGCCGGGACGGTTACTTTCTTT
TRBV12-3/TRBV12-4	NA	many	TRBJ2-5	CASMAEMDYLQETQYF	TGTGCCAGCATGGCGGAAATGGACTACCTCCAAGAGACCCAGTACTTC
TRBV20-1	TRBD2	few	TRBJ2-7	CSASGSGIGEQYF	TGCAGTGCTAGTGGTAGCGGGATTGGCGAGCAGTACTTC
TRBV6-5	TRBD1	many	TRBJ2-3	CASSYSGGGDTQYF	TGTGCCAGCAGTTACTCAGGGGGCGGAGATACGCAGTATTTT
TRBV11-2	NA	many	TRBJ2-5	CASSRGGDETQYF	TGTGCCAGCAGCCGAGGAGGGGACGAGACCCAGTACTTC
TRBV7-3	TRBD2	many	TRBJ2-3	CASSLDGRGPDTQYF	TGTGCCAGCAGCTTAGACGGGAGGGGCCCAGATACGCAGTATTTT
TRBV7-6	NA	NA	TRBJ2-5	CASSAGTKQETQYF	TGTGCCAGCAGCGCCGGGACAAAACAAGAGACCCAGTACTTC
TRBV7-9	NA	many	TRBJ2-5	CASSFRDNQETQYF	TGTGCCAGCAGCTTCCGGGACAACCAAGAGACCCAGTACTTC
TRBV20-1	NA	few	TRBJ1-2	CSAGPRGRGYTF	TGCAGTGCTGGGCCCCGAGGGCGAGGCTACACCTTC
TRBV6-1	TRBD2	few	TRBJ2-7	CASIRNSGGTAYEQYF	TGTGCCAGCATTCGCAACTCGGGAGGCACAGCCTACGAGCAGTACTTC
TRBV27	TRBD2	NA	TRBJ2-1	CASSQLAGVTGNEQFF	TGTGCCAGCAGTCAGCTAGCGGGAGTTACAGGCAATGAGCAGTTCTTC
TRBV7-2	TRBD2	few	TRBJ2-1	CASSLAGASGRARVYNEQFF	TGTGCCAGCAGCTTAGCGGGAGCTAGCGGGAGGGCCAGAGTTTACAATGAGCAGTTCTTC
TRBV27	NA	many	TRBJ2-7	CASRGPWEQYF	TGTGCCAGCAGGGGTCCCTGGGAGCAGTACTTC
TRBV19	TRBD1	NA	TRBJ2-2	CASNPSGQDTGELFF	TGTGCCAGTAACCCCTCTGGACAGGATACCGGGGAGCTGTTTTTT
TRBV27	TRBD1	few	TRBJ2-7	CASRRIQGAGNEQYF	TGTGCCAGCAGGCGAATTCAGGGGGCTGGGAACGAGCAGTACTTC
TRBV4-1	NA	NA	TRBJ1-1	CASSQGVGVDTEAFF	TGCGCCAGCAGCCAGGGTGTGGGGGTGGACACTGAAGCTTTCTTT
TRBV20-1	TRBD1	many	TRBJ1-4	CSATQMDRGRHEKLFF	TGCAGTGCTACGCAGATGGACAGGGGGCGCCATGAAAAACTGTTTTTT
TRBV18	NA	many	TRBJ1-1	CASSKDVRGNTEAFF	TGTGCCAGCTCGAAGGACGTTCGTGGGAACACTGAAGCTTTCTTT
TRBV20-1	NA	NA	TRBJ1-5	CSARRHRQPQHF	TGCAGTGCCAGACGCCATCGTCAGCCCCAGCATTTT
TRBV11-2	NA	NA	TRBJ2-5	CTSSLDHRVRETQYF	TGTACCAGCAGCTTAGACCACAGGGTTCGAGAGACCCAGTACTTC
TRBV6-2/TRBV6-3	NA	NA	TRBJ2-5	CASSPPMASETQYF	TGTGCCAGCAGCCCCCCCATGGCTTCGGAGACCCAGTACTTC
TRBV28	TRBD2	NA	TRBJ2-1	CASRFVGRAIPNEQFF	TGTGCCAGCAGGTTTGTCGGGAGGGCCATCCCAAATGAGCAGTTCTTC
TRBV19	TRBD1	NA	TRBJ1-3	CASKPTGENTIYF	TGTGCCAGTAAGCCGACAGGGGAAAACACCATATATTTT
TRBV20-1	NA	NA	TRBJ1-4	CSARTDEKLFF	TGCAGTGCTAGGACAGATGAAAAACTGTTTTTT
TRBV27	TRBD2	few	TRBJ2-2	CASSFRTSGYTGELFF	TGTGCCAGCAGTTTTCGGACTAGCGGTTACACCGGGGAGCTGTTTTTT
TRBV6-2/TRBV6-3	TRBD1	few	TRBJ2-2	CASSYFDVGQGPDTGELFF	TGTGCCAGCAGTTACTTCGACGTTGGACAGGGTCCGGACACCGGGGAGCTGTTTTTT